Presented here are 10 T cell receptor beta chains from one specimen sequenced in a study of T cell changes during pregnancy in multiple sclerosis. TCRdb keeps only in-frame clones here, not all; method: immunoSEQ multiplex PCR. Altogether around 36,000 clones are present, around nine tenths being singletons, with the ten largest covering about 8%. This sample comprised CD8+ T cells from peripheral blood mononuclear cells, obtained before pregnancy. Source of these receptors: a female donor with multiple sclerosis, enrolled in a pregnancy study.

This chain joins TRBV6-5 and TRBJ2-1; 11 positions agree with TRBD2. Germline lookup yields CDR1 MNHEY and CDR2 SVGAGI. Trimming took 5 bases from V and 8 from J; bases not matched to a gene: 8. The CDR3 has 15 residues. CDR3 amino acids: CASSPLAGEGDEQFF. As DNA, the CDR3 is TGTGCCAGCAGTCCACTAGCGGGAGAGGGCGATGAGCAGTTCTTC.

Regarding this clone: Additional DNA sequences in this sample encode the identical CDR3. The rearrangement uses TRBV27 and TRBJ2-1; 8 positions match TRBD2. V dropped 2 bases and J dropped 0; count of bases not matched to a gene: 0. Germline V gene lookup returns CDR1 MNHEY and CDR2 SMNVEV (reference sequence). The CDR3 is made up of 15 amino acids. The CDR3 DNA is TGTGCCAGCAGTTTAAGCGGGAGCTCCTACAATGAGCAGTTCTTC. It codes for CASSLSGSSYNEQFF.

V usage is TRBV4-3 and J usage is TRBJ2-1; 7 nucleotides match TRBD2. The CDR3 sequence is 14 residues long. The V gene end was trimmed by 4 bases and the J gene end by 4 bases; junction bases not matched to a gene: 4. Germline V gene data show CDR1 as LGHNA and CDR2 as YSLEER. CDR3 DNA sequence: TGCGCCAGCAGCCCCCGGACTAGTTACAATGAGCAGTTCTTC. Its translation: CASSPRTSYNEQFF.

V and J are TRBV28 and TRBJ2-3, with 10 bases matching TRBD2. This CDR3 comprises 14 residues. The germline V gene encodes CDR1 MDHEN and CDR2 SYDVKM. The ends lost 6 bases at V and 6 bases at J; junction bases unmatched: 6. Here the CDR3 reads CASSLAGAGDTQYF. CDR3 in DNA: TGTGCCAGCAGCCTAGCGGGAGCTGGGGATACGCAGTATTTT. Full variable domain (missing parts from reference TRBV28 and TRBJ2-3): DVKVTQSSRYLVKRTGEKVFLECVQDMDHENMFWYRQDPGLGLRLIYFSYDVKMKEKGDIPEGYSVSREKKERFSLILESASTNQTSMYLCASSLAGAGDTQYFGPGTRLTVL.

The chain uses TRBV23-1 and TRBJ2-7, with 16 bases aligning to TRBD2. TRBV23-1 is an open reading frame, and its role is uncertain. CDR3 length: 17 residues. The V segment lost 4 bases and the J segment 3 bases; nucleotides outside the gene matches: 6. The CDR3: CASSRGLAGGPVYEQYF. DNA of the CDR3: TGCGCCAGCAGTCGGGGACTAGCGGGAGGGCCAGTCTACGAGCAGTACTTC.

CDR3 nucleotides: TGTGCCAGCAGTTGGGGACAGGGGTCCTACGAGCAGTACTTC. Translation: CASSWGQGSYEQYF. The V call is TRBV27, the J call TRBJ2-7; 10 nucleotides line up with TRBD1. The junction had 1 base not matched to a gene; V was cut back by 4 bases and J by 1 base. The CDR3 runs to 14 residues. CDR1 and CDR2 from the germline V gene are MNHEY and SMNVEV (reference sequence).

J is TRBJ2-5 and V is TRBV7-9; TRBD1 agrees at 10 bases. The ends lost 5 bases at V and 2 bases at J; junction bases unmatched: 5. This CDR3 has 15 amino acids. Germline-derived CDR1 and CDR2 are SEHNR and FQNEAQ (reference sequence). CDR3 nucleotide sequence: TGTGCCAGCAGCGCGACAGGGGGCGAGCAAGAGACCCAGTACTTC. Translation: CASSATGGEQETQYF.

The gene calls are TRBV15 and TRBJ1-5; a possible D gene is TRBD1 (5 bases). V dropped 1 base and J dropped 5 bases, with 9 bases sitting between them. CDR3 length equals 14 residues. Germline V gene lookup returns CDR1 LNHNV and CDR2 YYDKDF (reference sequence). The CDR3 region is CATSRAAGDQPQHF. The CDR3, as DNA: TGTGCCACCAGCAGAGCAGCGGGGGATCAGCCCCAGCATTTT.

The J gene is TRBJ2-1, the V gene TRBV2; TRBD2 matches at 8 bases. The germline CDR1 and CDR2 sequences are SNHLY and FYNNEI. The CDR3 is 14 amino acids. V was clipped by 6 bases and J by 5 bases; unmatched bases: 6. The CDR3 nucleotides read TGTGCCAGCAGCGACGGACTAGCAGACAATGAGCAGTTCTTC. Translating it yields CASSDGLADNEQFF.

V is TRBV9 and J is TRBJ2-4; maybe TRBD1 (5 bases). This CDR3 contains 15 residues. CDR1 and CDR2 (germline): SGDLS, YYNGEE. The germline V and J ends were trimmed by 0 bases and 8 bases, with 15 bases remaining between them. For the CDR3, the DNA is TGTGCCAGCAGCGTAGGGGGCCACTCTTCACACATTCAGTACTTC. Its translation: CASSVGGHSSHIQYF.